This TCR beta chain was obtained from a study of cytomegalovirus exposure and HLA in healthy donors. Concerning this clone itself: Its specificity is unknown.

V lost 4 bases, J lost 0 bases, and 8 bases stayed unmatched. This CDR3 has 18 residues. The V gene's germline CDR1 is SGHRS and CDR2 YFSETQ. The PCR made use of 60 Vbeta and 13 Jbeta primers. Profiling relied on immunoSEQ multiplex PCR, and the TCRdb table lists in-frame clones only, not all of them. The sample holds approximately 140,000 clones, around three quarters seen once. General study points: Confirmation in vitro established that a few CMV-associated chains were specific for CMV antigens.

Sample: PBMCs. The receptor comes from a man aged 40-49 years in good health and CMV-seropositive. V is TRBV5-1 and J is TRBJ1-6, with 9 bases aligning to TRBD1. CDR3 sequence: CASSPGTGSSSYNSPLHF. CDR3 nucleotide sequence: TGCGCCAGCAGCCCCGGGACAGGGTCTAGCTCCTATAATTCACCCCTCCACTTT.